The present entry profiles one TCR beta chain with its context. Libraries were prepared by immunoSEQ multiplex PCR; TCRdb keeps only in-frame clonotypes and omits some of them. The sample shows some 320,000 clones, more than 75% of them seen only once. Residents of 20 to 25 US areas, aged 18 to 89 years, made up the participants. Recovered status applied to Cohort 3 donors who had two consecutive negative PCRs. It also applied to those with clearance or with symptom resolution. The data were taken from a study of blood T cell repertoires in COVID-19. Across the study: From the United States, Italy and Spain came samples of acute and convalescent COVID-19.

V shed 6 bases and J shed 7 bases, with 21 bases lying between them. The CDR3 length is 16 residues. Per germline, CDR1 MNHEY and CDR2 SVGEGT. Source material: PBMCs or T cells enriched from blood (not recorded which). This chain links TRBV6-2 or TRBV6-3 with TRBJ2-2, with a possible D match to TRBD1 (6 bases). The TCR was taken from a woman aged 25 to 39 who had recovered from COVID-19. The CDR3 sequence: CASSQGSSATYGELFF. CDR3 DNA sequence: TGTGCCAGCAGCCAGGGGTCCTCGGCTACATACGGGGAGCTGTTTTTT.